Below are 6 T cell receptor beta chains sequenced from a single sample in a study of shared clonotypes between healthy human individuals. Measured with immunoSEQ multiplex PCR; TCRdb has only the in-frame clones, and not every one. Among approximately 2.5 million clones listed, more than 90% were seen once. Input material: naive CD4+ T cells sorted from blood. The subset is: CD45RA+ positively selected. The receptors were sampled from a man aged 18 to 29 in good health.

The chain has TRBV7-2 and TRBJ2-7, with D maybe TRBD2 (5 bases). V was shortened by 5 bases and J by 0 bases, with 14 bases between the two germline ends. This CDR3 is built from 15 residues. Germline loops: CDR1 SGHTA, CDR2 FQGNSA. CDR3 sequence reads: CASSLGVSSSYEQYF. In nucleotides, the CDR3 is TGTGCCAGCAGCCTCGGGGTGAGCAGCTCCTACGAGCAGTACTTC.

The CDR3 bases are TGCGCCAGCAGCTTGGCAGGACTAGCGGTACAAGAGACCCAGTACTTC. It is translated as CASSLAGLAVQETQYF. V usage is TRBV5-1 and J usage is TRBJ2-5; 10 positions agree with TRBD2. This CDR3 is built from 16 residues. V lost 0 bases and J lost 2; bases outside the gene matches: 4. The germline V gene encodes CDR1 SGHRS and CDR2 YFSETQ.

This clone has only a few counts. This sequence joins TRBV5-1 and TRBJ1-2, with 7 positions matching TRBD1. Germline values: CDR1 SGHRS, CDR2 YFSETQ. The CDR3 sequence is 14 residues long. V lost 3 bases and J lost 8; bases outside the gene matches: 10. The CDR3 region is CASSSSDRAGGYTF. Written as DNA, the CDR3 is TGCGCCAGCAGCTCCTCTGACAGGGCAGGCGGCTACACCTTC.

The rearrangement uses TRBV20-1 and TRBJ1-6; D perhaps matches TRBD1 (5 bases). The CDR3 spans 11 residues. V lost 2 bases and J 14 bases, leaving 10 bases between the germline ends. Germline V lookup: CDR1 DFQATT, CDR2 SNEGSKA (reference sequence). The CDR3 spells CSARLGETLHF. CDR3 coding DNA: TGCAGTGCTAGATTGGGGGAAACCCTCCACTTT.

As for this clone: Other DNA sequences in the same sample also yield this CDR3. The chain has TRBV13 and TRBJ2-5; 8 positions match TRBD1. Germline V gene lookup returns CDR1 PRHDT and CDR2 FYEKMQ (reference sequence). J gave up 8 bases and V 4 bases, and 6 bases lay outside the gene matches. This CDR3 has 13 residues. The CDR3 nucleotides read TGTGCCAGCAGCTCCGACAGGGGAGAAACCCAGTACTTC. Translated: CASSSDRGETQYF.

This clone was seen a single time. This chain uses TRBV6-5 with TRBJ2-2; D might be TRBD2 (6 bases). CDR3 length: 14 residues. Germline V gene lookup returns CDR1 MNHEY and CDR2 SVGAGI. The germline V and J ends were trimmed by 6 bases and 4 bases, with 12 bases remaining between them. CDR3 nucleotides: TGTGCCAGCAGGAGGGACTTCGTCACCGGGGAGCTGTTTTTT. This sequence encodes CASRRDFVTGELFF.